A selection of T cell receptor beta chains follows, all from one sample in a study of glioma-infiltrating T cells. TCRdb called the multiplex PCR reads again in MiXCR, with one record for every CDR3 protein. The sample lists around 190,000 distinct CDR3 sequences, more than 30% occurring once. What was sequenced was glioma tissue, nonneoplastic brain tissue, or PBMCs (not recorded which). Receptors were obtained from a human donor with low-grade glioma or glioblastoma, undergoing nonglioma brain surgery, or in good health (not recorded which). Each CDR3 is given with its conserved first and last residue. Fields, in order: V gene, J gene, CDR3 protein.

V: TRBV7-2
J: TRBJ2-5
CDR3: CASSLNPLGEETQYF

V: TRBV6-6
J: TRBJ2-5
CDR3: CASSYSRGRQETQYF

V: TRBV6-1
J: TRBJ2-1
CDR3: CASSSRGQGYAYNEQFF

V: TRBV29-1
J: TRBJ2-7
CDR3: CSARTRTSYEQYF

V: TRBV6-1
J: TRBJ2-3
CDR3: CASSWRTGSTGTQYF

V: TRBV6-5
J: TRBJ2-1
CDR3: CASSVGTSGRDEQFF

V: TRBV18
J: TRBJ2-3
CDR3: CASSNRGRSDTDTQYF

V: TRBV12-5
J: TRBJ1-1
CDR3: CASGTTGQGRIYTEAFF

V: TRBV7-9
J: TRBJ1-2
CDR3: CASSPAGSYGYTF

V: TRBV6-1
J: TRBJ1-5
CDR3: CASREAIFQGAYRPQHF

V: TRBV28
J: TRBJ1-2
CDR3: CASSLDSSNYGYTF

V: TRBV20-1
J: TRBJ1-2
CDR3: CSARVNRGWYGYTF

V: TRBV4-3
J: TRBJ2-1
CDR3: CASSQDGSGSSSYNEQFF

V: TRBV7-2
J: TRBJ2-7
CDR3: CASSFPVYRTVSSYEQYF

V: TRBV3-1
J: TRBJ2-7
CDR3: CASSSGETAYEQYF

V: TRBV7-9
J: TRBJ2-7
CDR3: CASSNPPKYEQYF

V: TRBV27
J: TRBJ1-2
CDR3: CASSLLGGGQGDYGYTF

V: TRBV7-9
J: TRBJ2-5
CDR3: CASSSTGFQETQYF

V: TRBV6-1
J: TRBJ2-5
CDR3: CASRRGLQETQYF

V: TRBV7-2
J: TRBJ2-7
CDR3: CASSLQGQALYEQYF

V: TRBV18
J: TRBJ2-7
CDR3: CASSPKDKSYEQYF

V: TRBV12-3/TRBV12-4
J: TRBJ1-2
CDR3: CASSPSGGGQGVYGYTF

V: TRBV29-1
J: TRBJ1-1
CDR3: CSVGMTGEAFF

V: TRBV28
J: TRBJ2-4
CDR3: CASSLTGEAAKNIQYF

V: TRBV27
J: TRBJ2-7
CDR3: CASSRRTEGEQYF

V: TRBV2
J: TRBJ2-7
CDR3: CASSGGAGSYEQYF

V: TRBV28
J: TRBJ2-7
CDR3: CASSLRAGDGKETYEQYF

V: TRBV5-4
J: TRBJ2-7
CDR3: CASSSPGRAGEQYF